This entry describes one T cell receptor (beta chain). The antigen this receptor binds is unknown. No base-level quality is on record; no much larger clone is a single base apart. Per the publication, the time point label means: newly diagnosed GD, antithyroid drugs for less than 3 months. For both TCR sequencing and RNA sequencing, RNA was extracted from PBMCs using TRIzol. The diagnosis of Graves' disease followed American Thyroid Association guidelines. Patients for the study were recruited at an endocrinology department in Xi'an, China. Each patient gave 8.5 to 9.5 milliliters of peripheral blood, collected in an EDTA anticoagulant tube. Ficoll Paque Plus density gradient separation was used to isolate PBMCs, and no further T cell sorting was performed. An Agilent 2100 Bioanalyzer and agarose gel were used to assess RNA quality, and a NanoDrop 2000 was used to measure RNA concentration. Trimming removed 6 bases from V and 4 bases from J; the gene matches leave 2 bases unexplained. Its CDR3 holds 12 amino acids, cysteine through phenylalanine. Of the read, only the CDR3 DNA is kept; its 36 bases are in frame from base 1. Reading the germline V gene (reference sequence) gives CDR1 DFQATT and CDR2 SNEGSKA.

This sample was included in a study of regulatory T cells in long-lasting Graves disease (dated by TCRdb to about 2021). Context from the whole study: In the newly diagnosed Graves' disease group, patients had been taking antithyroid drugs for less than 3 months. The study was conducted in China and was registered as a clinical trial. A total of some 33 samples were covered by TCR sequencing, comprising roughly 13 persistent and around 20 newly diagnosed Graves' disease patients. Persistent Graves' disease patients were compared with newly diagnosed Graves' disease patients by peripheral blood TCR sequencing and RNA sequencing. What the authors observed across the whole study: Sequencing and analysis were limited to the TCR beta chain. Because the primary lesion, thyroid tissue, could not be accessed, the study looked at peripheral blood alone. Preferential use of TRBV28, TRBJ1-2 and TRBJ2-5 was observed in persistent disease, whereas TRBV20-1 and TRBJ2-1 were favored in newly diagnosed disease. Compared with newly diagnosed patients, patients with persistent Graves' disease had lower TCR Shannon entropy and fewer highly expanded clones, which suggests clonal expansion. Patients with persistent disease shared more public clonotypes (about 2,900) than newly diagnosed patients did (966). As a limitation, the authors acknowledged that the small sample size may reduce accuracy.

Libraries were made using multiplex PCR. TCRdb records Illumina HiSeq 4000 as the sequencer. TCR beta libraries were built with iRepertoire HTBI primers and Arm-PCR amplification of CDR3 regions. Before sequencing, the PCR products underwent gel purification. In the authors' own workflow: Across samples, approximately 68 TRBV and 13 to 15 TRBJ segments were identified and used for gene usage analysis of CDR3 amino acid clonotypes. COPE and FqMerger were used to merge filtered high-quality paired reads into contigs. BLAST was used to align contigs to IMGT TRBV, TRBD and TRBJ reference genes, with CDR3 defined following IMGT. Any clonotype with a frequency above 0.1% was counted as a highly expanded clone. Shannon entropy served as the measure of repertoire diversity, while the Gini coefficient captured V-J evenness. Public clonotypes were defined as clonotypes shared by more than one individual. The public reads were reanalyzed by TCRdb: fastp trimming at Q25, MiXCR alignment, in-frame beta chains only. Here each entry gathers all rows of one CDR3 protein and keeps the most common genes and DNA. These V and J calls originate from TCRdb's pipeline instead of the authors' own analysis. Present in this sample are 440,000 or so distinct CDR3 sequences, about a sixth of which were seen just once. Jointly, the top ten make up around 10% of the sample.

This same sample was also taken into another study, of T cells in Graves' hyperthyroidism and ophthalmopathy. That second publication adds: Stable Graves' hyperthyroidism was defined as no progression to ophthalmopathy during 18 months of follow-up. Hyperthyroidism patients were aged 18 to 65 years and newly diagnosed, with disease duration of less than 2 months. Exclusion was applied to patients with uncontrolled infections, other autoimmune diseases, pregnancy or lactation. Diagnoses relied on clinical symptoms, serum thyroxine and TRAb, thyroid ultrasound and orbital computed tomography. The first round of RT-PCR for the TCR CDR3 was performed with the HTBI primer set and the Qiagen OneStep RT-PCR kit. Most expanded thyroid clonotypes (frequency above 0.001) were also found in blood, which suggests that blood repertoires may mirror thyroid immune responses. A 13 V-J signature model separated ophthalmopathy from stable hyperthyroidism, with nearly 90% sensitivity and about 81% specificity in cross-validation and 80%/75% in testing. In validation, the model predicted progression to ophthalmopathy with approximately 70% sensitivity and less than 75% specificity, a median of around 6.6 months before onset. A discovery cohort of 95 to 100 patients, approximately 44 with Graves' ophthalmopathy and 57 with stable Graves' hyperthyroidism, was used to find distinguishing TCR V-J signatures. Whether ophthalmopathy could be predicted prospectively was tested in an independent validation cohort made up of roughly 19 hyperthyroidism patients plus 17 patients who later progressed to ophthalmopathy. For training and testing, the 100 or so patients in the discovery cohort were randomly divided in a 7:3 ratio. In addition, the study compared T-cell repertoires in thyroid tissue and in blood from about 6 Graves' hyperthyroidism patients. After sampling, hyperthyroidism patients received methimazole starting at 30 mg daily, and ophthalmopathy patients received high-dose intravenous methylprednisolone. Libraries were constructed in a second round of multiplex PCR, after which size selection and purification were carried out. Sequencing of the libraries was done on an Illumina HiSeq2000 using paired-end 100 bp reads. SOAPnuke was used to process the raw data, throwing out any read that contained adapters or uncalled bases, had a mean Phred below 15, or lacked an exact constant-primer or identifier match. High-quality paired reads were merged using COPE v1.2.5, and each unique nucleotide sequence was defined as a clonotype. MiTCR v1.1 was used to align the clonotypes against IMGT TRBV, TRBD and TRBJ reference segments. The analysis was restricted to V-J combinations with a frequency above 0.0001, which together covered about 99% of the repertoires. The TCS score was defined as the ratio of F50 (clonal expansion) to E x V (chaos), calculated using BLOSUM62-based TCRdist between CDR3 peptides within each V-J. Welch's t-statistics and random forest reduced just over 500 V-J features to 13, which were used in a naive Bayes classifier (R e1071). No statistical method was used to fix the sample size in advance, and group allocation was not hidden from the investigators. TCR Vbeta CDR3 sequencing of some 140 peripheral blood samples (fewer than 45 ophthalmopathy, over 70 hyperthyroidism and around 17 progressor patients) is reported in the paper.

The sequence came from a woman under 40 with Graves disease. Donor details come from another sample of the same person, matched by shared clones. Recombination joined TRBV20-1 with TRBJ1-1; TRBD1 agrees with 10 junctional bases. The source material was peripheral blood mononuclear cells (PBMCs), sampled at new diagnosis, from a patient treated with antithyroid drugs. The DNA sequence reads TGCAGTGCGTGGACAGGGGGCACTGAAGCTTTCTTT. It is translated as CSAWTGGTEAFF.